These 25 T cell receptor beta chains came from one sample sequenced in a study of shared clonotypes between healthy human individuals. The assay was immunoSEQ multiplex PCR, and TCRdb's table has in-frame clones only and misses some. The table has millions of clones, 90% to 95% seen once. Sequenced: naive CD4+ T cells from PBMCs. Noted subset: CD45RA+ positively selected. The origin of the receptors is a young man in good health. Some clones in this sample may be carry-over from other donors' samples.

The chain couples TRBV2 to TRBJ1-2; no reliable D call. This CDR3 is 12 amino acids long. Germline V gives CDR1 SNHLY, CDR2 FYNNEI. Trimming cost V 3 bases and J 8 bases, with 10 bases left between them. The CDR3 region is CASSESVYGYTF. The CDR3 nucleotides are TGTGCCAGCAGTGAGTCCGTGTACGGCTACACCTTC.

The CDR3 DNA is TGTGCCAGCAGTGTTGAGGCCGGGGGCAACAATGAGCAGTTCTTC. It specifies CASSVEAGGNNEQFF. J is TRBJ2-1 and V is TRBV6-4; D possibly matches TRBD1 or TRBD2 (6 bases each). V was pared by 4 bases and J by 5 bases, with 15 bases between. The CDR3 is made up of 15 amino acids. Germline V lookup: CDR1 MRHNA, CDR2 SNTAGT.

This clone has only one observation. V usage is TRBV5-1 and J usage is TRBJ2-7, with 14 positions matching TRBD2. V lost 3 bases, J lost 5 bases, and 4 bases stayed unmatched. CDR3 length: 15 amino acids. The germline gives CDR1 SGHRS, CDR2 YFSETQ. CDR3 residues: CASSSGTSGSNEQYF. As DNA, the CDR3 is TGCGCCAGCAGCTCCGGGACTAGCGGGAGTAACGAGCAGTACTTC.

The rearrangement joins TRBV5-1 to TRBJ1-1; no firm D call. Germline V gene lookup returns CDR1 SGHRS and CDR2 YFSETQ. This CDR3 contains 13 residues. V was shortened by 2 bases and J by 3 bases, with 8 bases between the two germline ends. The CDR3 region is CASSLKADTEAFF. Here the CDR3 DNA reads TGCGCCAGCAGCTTAAAGGCCGACACTGAAGCTTTCTTT.

The gene calls are TRBV6-1 and TRBJ2-2; 7 bases are a match to TRBD1. CDR3 length equals 16 residues. V lost 6 bases to trimming and J lost 0 bases; unmatched junction nucleotides: 7. The germline gives CDR1 MNHNS, CDR2 SASEGT. The CDR3 reads CASSETGTANTGELFF. CDR3 nucleotides: TGTGCCAGCAGCGAAACCGGGACAGCGAACACCGGGGAGCTGTTTTTT.

CDR3 DNA sequence: TGTGCCAGCTCACCCCAGCGGGGATTTGAAGAGCAGTACTTC. Protein: CASSPQRGFEEQYF. The rearrangement links TRBV18 to TRBJ2-7, with 7 bases matching TRBD2. Germline CDR1 reads KGHSH; CDR2 reads LQKENI. Trimming removed 3 bases from V and 7 bases from J; junction bases left unmatched: 9. CDR3 length equals 14 residues.

This chain's CDR3 is CASTLAGPNTGELFF. As DNA, the CDR3 is TGTGCCAGCACCCTAGCGGGACCGAACACCGGGGAGCTGTTTTTT. The gene calls are TRBV6-6 and TRBJ2-2; 9 nucleotides agree with TRBD2. The CDR3 totals 15 residues. The trim removed 7 bases at V and 0 bases at J, leaving 3 bases unmatched. Per the germline V gene, CDR1 is MNHNY and CDR2 is SVGAGI (reference sequence).

V is TRBV12-5 and J is TRBJ2-5, with D perhaps TRBD2 (5 bases). CDR3 length: 15 amino acids. Germline V gene data show CDR1 as LGHNT and CDR2 as FRNRAP. Trimming pared 1 base from V and 0 bases from J, leaving 9 bases between. In DNA, the CDR3 is TGTGCTAGTGGTTTGGGAGGGCGGAACCAAGAGACCCAGTACTTC. Translated, it gives CASGLGGRNQETQYF.

The rearrangement uses TRBV7-9 and TRBJ2-2; 10 nucleotides agree with TRBD2. The CDR3 loop spans 15 amino acids. The V gene end was trimmed by 8 bases and the J gene end by 6 bases; junction bases not matched to a gene: 9. The V gene's germline CDR1 is SEHNR and CDR2 FQNEAQ (reference sequence). CDR3 sequence (DNA): TGTGCCAGCGGGGGACTAGCGAAGGTATCCGGGGAGCTGTTTTTT. Translation: CASGGLAKVSGELFF.

The chain carries TRBV28 and TRBJ2-4; 10 bases agree with TRBD2. The CDR3 spans 14 residues. Germline V gene lookup returns CDR1 MDHEN and CDR2 SYDVKM. V lost 8 bases and J lost 3; bases outside the gene matches: 4. CDR3 bases: TGTGCCAGCGGCCTAGCGGGAGTCAAAAACATTCAGTACTTC. Its translation: CASGLAGVKNIQYF. The full variable domain, completed using reference TRBV28 and TRBJ2-4, is DVKVTQSSRYLVKRTGEKVFLECVQDMDHENMFWYRQDPGLGLRLIYFSYDVKMKEKGDIPEGYSVSREKKERFSLILESASTNQTSMYLCASGLAGVKNIQYFGAGTRLSVL.

The chain couples TRBV5-1 to TRBJ2-3, with 9 bases fitting TRBD2. J gave up 2 bases and V 4 bases, and 11 bases lay outside the gene matches. Germline V gene lookup returns CDR1 SGHRS and CDR2 YFSETQ. The CDR3 has 17 residues. The CDR3 loop reads CASSPVNLAGHTDTQYF. The DNA of the CDR3 is TGCGCCAGCAGCCCGGTGAACCTAGCGGGACACACAGATACGCAGTATTTT.

In regard to this clone: Other DNA sequences in this specimen translate into the identical CDR3. The V gene is TRBV28, the J gene TRBJ2-1; D is undetermined. This CDR3 spans 12 amino acids. Deletions cut 1 base from V and 9 bases from J, with 7 bases between. CDR1 is MDHEN, CDR2 SYDVKM, per germline. DNA for the CDR3: TGTGCCAGCAGTTTATATCGCCGTGAGCAGTTCTTC. Protein: CASSLYRREQFF.

This chain uses TRBV28 with TRBJ2-3; D unresolved. The CDR3 totals 11 residues. CDR1 MDHEN and CDR2 SYDVKM come from the germline V gene. Trimming left V 8 bases short and J 7 bases short, with 10 bases between. The CDR3: CASSGPYTQYF. Written as DNA, the CDR3 is TGTGCCAGCTCCGGGCCTTATACGCAGTATTTT.

J is TRBJ2-3 and V is TRBV30, with 12 bases lining up with TRBD2. Germline loops: CDR1 GTSNPN, CDR2 SVGIG (reference sequence). V shed 5 bases, J shed 6 bases, and the junction held 6 bases outside the gene matches. The CDR3 length is 14 residues. The CDR3 protein is CAWSTSGGRDTQYF. The CDR3 DNA is TGTGCCTGGTCGACTAGCGGGGGTCGTGATACGCAGTATTTT.

The chain has TRBV6-4 and TRBJ1-5; D uncertain. Germline assignment: CDR1 MRHNA and CDR2 SNTAGT. V was pared by 6 bases and J by 4 bases, with 10 bases between. The CDR3 contains 13 residues. The CDR3 is CASRRTPNQPQHF. DNA for the CDR3: TGTGCCAGCAGGAGGACCCCAAATCAGCCCCAGCATTTT.

The V call is TRBV6-6, the J call TRBJ2-1; no clear D. CDR1 is MNHNY and CDR2 is SVGAGI in the germline V gene (reference sequence). Deletions cut 7 bases from V and 2 bases from J, with 12 bases between. The CDR3 extends over 14 amino acids. The CDR3 loop is CASTQQVTYNEQFF. Here the CDR3 DNA reads TGTGCCAGCACACAGCAGGTCACCTACAATGAGCAGTTCTTC.

The rearrangement joins TRBV28 to TRBJ2-1; 10 nucleotides agree with TRBD2. The CDR3 has 15 residues. CDR1 MDHEN and CDR2 SYDVKM come from the germline V gene. Trimming at V came to 5 bases and at J to 0 bases, leaving 1 base not matched to a gene. The CDR3 protein is CASSSGGVSYNEQFF. The CDR3 coding sequence is TGTGCCAGCAGTAGCGGGGGGGTCTCCTACAATGAGCAGTTCTTC.

V and J are TRBV10-3 and TRBJ1-1; 7 bases agree with TRBD1. The CDR3 loop spans 15 amino acids. After removal of 4 bases from V and 1 base from J, the junction contained 6 bases not matched to a gene. Germline V gene data show CDR1 as ENHRY and CDR2 as SYGVKD. The DNA of the CDR3 is TGTGCCATCAGTGGCAGGGGGGGCCCGAACACTGAAGCTTTCTTT. It codes for CAISGRGGPNTEAFF.

The rearrangement joins TRBV28 to TRBJ1-5; 9 bases line up with TRBD1. This CDR3 has 13 residues. Per the germline V gene, CDR1 is MDHEN and CDR2 is SYDVKM. V was clipped by 4 bases and J by 6 bases; unmatched bases: 1. Here the CDR3 reads CASSYRGPQPQHF. The DNA of the CDR3 is TGTGCCAGCAGTTACAGGGGGCCTCAGCCCCAGCATTTT.

This clone was counted once. Here the CDR3 DNA reads TGTGCCACCCTAGGGGGCCCGGGTAGCGGAGGCGGATACAATGAGCAGTTCTTC. Encoded protein: CATLGGPGSGGGYNEQFF. V and J are TRBV10-3 and TRBJ2-1; D is possibly TRBD1 (7 bases). V lost 10 bases and J lost 4, with 29 bases in between. CDR1 is ENHRY and CDR2 is SYGVKD in the germline V gene. The CDR3 extends over 18 amino acids.

The J gene is TRBJ1-1, the V gene TRBV5-1; maybe TRBD1 (6 bases). The germline gives CDR1 SGHRS, CDR2 YFSETQ. The CDR3 extends over 14 amino acids. The V end was cut by 2 bases, the J end by 5 bases, with 13 bases between. The CDR3 coding sequence is TGCGCCAGCAGCTTCGCAGGGAGGGGGACTGAAGCTTTCTTT. It is translated as CASSFAGRGTEAFF.

The chain links TRBV6-1 to TRBJ2-2; D is possibly TRBD2 (5 bases). CDR1 and CDR2 (germline): MNHNS, SASEGT. This CDR3 spans 15 amino acids. V lost 5 bases to trimming and J lost 7 bases, with 17 bases between them. The CDR3 nucleotides are TGTGCCAGCAGTCCCCGCTGGCTCGCGGGCGGGGAGCTGTTTTTT. This codes for CASSPRWLAGGELFF.

V gene TRBV18 combines with J gene TRBJ1-1; D is undetermined. This CDR3 contains 15 residues. The V and J ends lost 0 bases and 8 bases respectively, with 16 bases between them. Germline V gene sequence: CDR1 KGHSH, CDR2 LQKENI. The CDR3 sequence: CASSPPWAGKQEAFF. CDR3 sequence (DNA): TGTGCCAGCTCACCACCGTGGGCGGGGAAACAGGAAGCTTTCTTT.

This clone was recorded only once. This sequence joins TRBV5-1 and TRBJ2-3; TRBD2 agrees at 10 bases. CDR3 length equals 16 residues. V shed 0 bases, J shed 4 bases, and the junction held 5 bases outside the gene matches. Germline V gene lookup returns CDR1 SGHRS and CDR2 YFSETQ. CDR3: CASSLAGTSDPDTQYF. The CDR3 nucleotides read TGCGCCAGCAGCTTGGCTGGGACTAGCGACCCAGATACGCAGTATTTT. Full variable domain (rest looked up from reference TRBV5-1 and TRBJ2-3): KAGVTQTPRYLIKTRGQQVTLSCSPISGHRSVSWYQQTPGQGLQFLFEYFSETQRNKGNFPGRFSGRQFSNSRSEMNVSTLELGDSALYLCASSLAGTSDPDTQYFGPGTRLTVL.

The gene calls are TRBV5-1 and TRBJ2-1; D possibly corresponds to TRBD1 (5 bases). This CDR3 contains 13 residues. V gave up 3 bases and J gave up 8 bases, with 12 bases separating them. Germline lookup yields CDR1 SGHRS and CDR2 YFSETQ. The CDR3 nucleotides are TGCGCCAGCAGCTCCCAGACAGCTTATGAGCAGTTCTTC. Translating gives CASSSQTAYEQFF.